These 4 T cell receptor beta chains share one sample of origin, sequenced in a study of response to subunit inactivated influenza vaccine. TCRdb analysed the RT-PCR reads with MiXCR anew, one entry per CDR3 protein. The table has around 480,000 distinct CDR3 sequences, 15% to 20% seen once. Sequencing was performed on CD4+ T cells sorted from PBMCs, taken less than 30 months after vaccination. The receptors come from a man aged 45-69 years who received an inactivated influenza vaccine.

This clonotype was seen a handful of times. This chain connects TRBV20-1 to TRBJ2-4; D is possibly TRBD2 (5 bases). Per germline, CDR1 DFQATT and CDR2 SNEGSKA (reference sequence). V was pared by 3 bases and J by 4 bases, with 16 bases between. This CDR3 spans 15 amino acids. CDR3 residues: CSASRADREKNIQYF. The CDR3 DNA is TGCAGTGCTAGTCGGGCCGACCGGGAAAAAAACATTCAGTACTTC.

The genes are TRBV2 and TRBJ2-1; D is uncertain. CDR3 length equals 12 residues. Germline-derived CDR1 and CDR2 are SNHLY and FYNNEI. V was pared by 2 bases and J by 7 bases, with 6 bases between. CDR3 in amino acids: CASSERVNEQFF. The CDR3 DNA reads TGTGCCAGCAGTGAACGGGTTAATGAGCAGTTCTTC.

This clonotype was observed a handful of times. J is TRBJ2-2 and V is TRBV19; the D call may be TRBD1 or TRBD2 (5 bases each). The germline gives CDR1 LNHDA, CDR2 SQIVND (reference sequence). V was trimmed by 4 bases and J by 0 bases, leaving 21 bases between them. The CDR3 runs 19 residues. The CDR3 bases are TGTGCCAGTAGTAGAAAGATGGGACGGTTTATCGCGAACACCGGGGAGCTGTTTTTT. Its protein is CASSRKMGRFIANTGELFF.

This rearrangement joins TRBV5-1 to TRBJ2-5; D is perhaps TRBD2 (6 bases). Germline lookup yields CDR1 SGHRS and CDR2 YFSETQ. V was cut by 1 base and J by 2 bases, with 15 bases left in between. The CDR3 totals 16 residues. The CDR3 is CASSLSGGAAQETQYF. The CDR3, as DNA: TGCGCCAGCAGCTTGAGCGGAGGGGCTGCTCAAGAGACCCAGTACTTC.